This T cell receptor beta chain originates from a study of blood T cell repertoires in COVID-19. Germline trimming cut 4 bases from V and 4 bases from J; bases unmatched to any gene: 10. The CDR3 sequence is 16 residues long. Looked up from germline, CDR1 is MDHEN and CDR2 is SYDVKM. Original methodology: Nucleated cell counts were estimated from reference gene primer amplification. TCRdb's copy holds only in-frame clones and misses some; the assay was immunoSEQ multiplex PCR. V, J and clone size are those of that table, while D and trimming were read from the DNA. This sample has fewer than 300,000 clones; approximately 89% occur once, and the top ten carry around 1.3%.

The gene calls are TRBV28 and TRBJ1-1, with 9 bases identical to TRBD1. The receptor comes from a woman aged 40 to 50 with acute COVID-19. Sequencing was performed on PBMCs or T cells enriched from blood (not recorded which). In DNA, the CDR3 is TGTGCCAGCAGTTCGTACATCAAACAGGGGGCCACTGAAGCTTTCTTT. This translates into CASSSYIKQGATEAFF. Combining the CDR3 with reference TRBV28 and TRBJ1-1 gives the whole variable domain DVKVTQSSRYLVKRTGEKVFLECVQDMDHENMFWYRQDPGLGLRLIYFSYDVKMKEKGDIPEGYSVSREKKERFSLILESASTNQTSMYLCASSSYIKQGATEAFFGQGTRLTVV.